This T cell receptor beta chain was identified during a study of T-cell memory formation after mild COVID-19. TCRdb used MiXCR to reprocess the 5' RACE reads, holding one entry per CDR3 protein. The repertoire consists of fewer than 600,000 distinct CDR3 sequences, with less than 25% occurring once and the leading ten covering around 8.4%. This clonotype ranks as medium-sized (0.01 to 0.1%). CDR1 is MNHEY, CDR2 SVGAGI, per germline. Trimming took off 5 bases at V and 2 bases at J, with 13 bases between the two ends. The CDR3 consists of 14 residues. The V and J genes are TRBV6-5 and TRBJ2-7; D is perhaps TRBD2 (5 bases). The material sequenced was PBMCs or a T cell subset sorted from them (not recorded which). This TCR came from an adult woman who had mild COVID-19 (a few samples of this study predate the infection). Cell type and time point are not known. DNA of the CDR3: TGTGCCAGCAGTCCCCTAGGAGGCCCCTACGAGCAGTACTTC. Encoded protein: CASSPLGGPYEQYF.